This paragraph reports one TCR beta chain. It lacks a known antigen. No base-level quality is on record; no much larger clone is a single base apart. This sample was included in a study of PD-1 blockade in classical Hodgkin lymphoma (dated by TCRdb to 2019 to 2021). With respect to the entire study: Nivolumab dosing was 3 mg/kg intravenously every 2 weeks, continuing until either disease progression or unacceptable toxicity. The study used CyTOF and TCR beta sequencing to define a peripheral blood immune signature of response to PD-1 blockade in classical Hodgkin lymphoma.

V loses 7 bases, J loses 0 bases, and the germline ends lie 11 bases apart. For CDR1 and CDR2, the germline V gene lists SNHLY and FYNNEI. Its CDR3 holds 14 amino acids, cysteine through phenylalanine. Only the CDR3 region is kept as DNA, spanning 42 bases read in frame from base 1. Results and caveats for the whole study, not just this receptor: The study was limited to a single clinical trial cohort, and causes of repertoire differences, possibly disease activity or prior therapy, remained undefined. Trial patients with a complete response had baseline diversity similar to that of newly diagnosed patients, while partial responders and progressors had significantly lower diversity. Baseline TCR diversity was reported as lower in newly diagnosed patients than in healthy donors, and lower still in relapsed/refractory patients. By C4D1, a significant rise was seen in CD4+ TCR diversity but not in CD8+ TCR diversity (p=0.0027 vs p=0.16), and the rise was most apparent among complete responders (p=0.02). Lower diversity was observed in patients in whom nivolumab was started less than 1 year after ASCT, and these patients were excluded from later analyses so that confounding by immune reconstitution would be avoided.

In light of the paper, this sample's time point label describes: cycle 1 day 1 (C1D1), immediately before nivolumab initiation. All trial patients had relapsed after autologous stem cell transplantation, with cohorts A, B and C differing in prior brentuximab vedotin exposure. The trial cohort comprised about 60 patients with relapsed/refractory classical Hodgkin lymphoma whose best overall responses were complete response, partial response or progressive disease. In the multi-cohort phase II CheckMate 205 trial, trial patients received single-agent nivolumab. An independent review committee assessed best overall response by applying the 2007 International Working Group response criteria. PBMCs from the trial were collected at three points: immediately before nivolumab initiation (C1D1), and during therapy at cycle 2 day 1 and cycle 4 day 1. After peripheral blood was drawn into 8 mL Vacutainer Cell Preparation Tubes, PBMCs were isolated by centrifugation and then cryopreserved.

Genomic DNA was extracted with the Qiagen DNeasy kit from unsorted PBMCs and from negatively selected CD4+ and CD8+ fractions. TCR beta CDR3 regions were amplified by immunoSEQ multiplex PCR using primers annealing to V and J segments. A synthetic immune receptor repertoire was used to minimize amplification bias, and any residual bias was removed computationally once sequencing was done. The study's own analysis went as follows. Custom Python scripts were used to quantify repertoire diversity as the Shannon entropy index. Unsorted, CD4+ and CD8+ repertoires were examined separately, except in combined analyses, for which CD4+ and CD8+ sequences were merged in silico. Clonal expansion was defined as at least a 2-fold frequency increase after treatment relative to C1D1, with a pseudocount of 0.5 for undetected baseline clones. Singleton clones were defined as clones with 0 or 1 copy at C1D1, and non-singleton clones were defined as clones with 2 or more copies. Clones expanded in unsorted samples were labelled as CD4+, CD8+ or unknown by matching protein sequences in sorted samples from the same patient. Wilcoxon tests on paired samples were used to test changes in diversity from C1D1 to C4D1. Here the immuneACCESS table is served through TCRdb, limited to in-frame sequences with V and J called. Missing clones are a known gap in these copies; in checked studies unresolved V genes cover under half, and the rest lacks a known reason. That table is the source of V, J and clone size, and D and trimming were worked out from the DNA. This sample holds roughly 55,000 clones; more than 65% were observed only once. Of the sample, roughly 15% is held by the ten largest clones.

The starting material was peripheral blood mononuclear cells (PBMCs), obtained at baseline. This TCR was sampled from a human donor with classical Hodgkin lymphoma. The rearranged segments are TRBV2 and TRBJ2-3, and perhaps TRBD2 as D gene, on 5 matching bases. DNA sequence: TGTGCCAGCAAGCTAGGCGGGAGCACAGATACGCAGTATTTT. The translation is CASKLGGSTDTQYF.